The present T cell receptor beta chain was sequenced within a study of blood T cell repertoires in COVID-19 (TCRdb year 2020). Regarding the complete study: Samples covering the acute and convalescent phases of COVID-19 were provided by collaborators in the United States, Italy and Spain. The prospective study material was composed of cDNA or gDNA derived from T cells, B-cell-depleted T cells, or PBMCs. Deeply sampled blood TCRbeta repertoires from subjects exposed to, actively infected with, or recovered from COVID-19 were included in the dataset. A freely available public database, intended as a resource for researchers studying the immune response to SARS-CoV-2, is where the repertoires were released. The samples were drawn from two sources: the first 160 participants of the ongoing ImmuneRACE study, and 1,000 to 1,500 subjects contributed by 6 global collaborators. Sample metadata almost always included a de-identified subject ID, COVID-19 status, age in years and sex. Where HLA class I and class II types were available, the types were taken from metadata supplied by the sample provider, not from assay-based typing. General conclusions and limits of the study: How much clinical and demographic metadata was included differed by source and by participant, and the metadata was provided uncurated.

Concerning this clone itself: Its antigen is not yet known. Base quality data are lacking; no much larger clone is found one base away.

CDR1 and CDR2, looked up from the germline V gene (reference sequence), are GTSNPN and SVGIG. Taken from cysteine to phenylalanine, the CDR3 has 14 residues. The read is trimmed to its CDR3 DNA, 42 bases read in frame from base 1. The V end loses 3 bases and the J end loses 2 bases, and a stretch of 13 bases separates them. TCRbeta CDR3 regions were amplified from genomic DNA using the immunoSEQ Assay, a bias-controlled multiplex PCR. The study's processing was this. The number of nucleated cells in each sample was estimated by amplification of reference gene primers within the assay. Sequence reads were collapsed and filtered to measure the absolute abundance of every unique TCRbeta CDR3 rearrangement. For each sample, productive Simpson clonality was calculated as the square root of Simpson's diversity index over productive rearrangements. TCRdb took over this immuneACCESS table, retaining in-frame rearrangements with V and J assigned. Such tables are incomplete; in checked studies, under half of the missing clones stem from an unresolved V gene, and the remainder is unexplained. The DNA gave D and trimming, while V, J and clone size come from that table. Here the sample has 75,000 to 85,000 clones; approximately 85% occur a single time. In total, the top ten clones hold over 9.5% of the sample.

One collaborating source in Seattle enrolled patients during active infection and followed them longitudinally through the course of disease. Whole blood was collected in K2EDTA tubes by collaborating institutions according to the institutions' own protocols. For TCRbeta analysis, collaborators shipped samples as frozen whole blood, isolated PBMCs, or DNA extracted from either of those sample types. The receptor comes from a man aged 55-75 years with COVID-19, enrolled during active disease. Sample: peripheral blood. In this chain, TRBV30 is recombined with TRBJ1-1, and perhaps TRBD1 as D gene, on 5 matching bases. The CDR3 loop reads CAWSDWGLNTEAFF. DNA sequence: TGTGCCTGGAGCGATTGGGGACTAAACACTGAAGCTTTCTTT.